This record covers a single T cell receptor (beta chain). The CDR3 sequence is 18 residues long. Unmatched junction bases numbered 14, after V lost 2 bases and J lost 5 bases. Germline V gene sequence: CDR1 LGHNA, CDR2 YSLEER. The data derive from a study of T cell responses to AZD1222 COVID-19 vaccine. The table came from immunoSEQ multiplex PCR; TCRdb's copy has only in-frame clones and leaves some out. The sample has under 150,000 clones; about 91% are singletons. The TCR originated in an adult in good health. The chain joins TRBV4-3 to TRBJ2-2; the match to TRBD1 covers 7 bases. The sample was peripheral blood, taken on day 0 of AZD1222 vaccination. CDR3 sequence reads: CASSQFVRGTGETGELFF. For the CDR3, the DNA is TGCGCCAGCAGCCAATTCGTTAGGGGAACAGGGGAAACCGGGGAGCTGTTTTTT.